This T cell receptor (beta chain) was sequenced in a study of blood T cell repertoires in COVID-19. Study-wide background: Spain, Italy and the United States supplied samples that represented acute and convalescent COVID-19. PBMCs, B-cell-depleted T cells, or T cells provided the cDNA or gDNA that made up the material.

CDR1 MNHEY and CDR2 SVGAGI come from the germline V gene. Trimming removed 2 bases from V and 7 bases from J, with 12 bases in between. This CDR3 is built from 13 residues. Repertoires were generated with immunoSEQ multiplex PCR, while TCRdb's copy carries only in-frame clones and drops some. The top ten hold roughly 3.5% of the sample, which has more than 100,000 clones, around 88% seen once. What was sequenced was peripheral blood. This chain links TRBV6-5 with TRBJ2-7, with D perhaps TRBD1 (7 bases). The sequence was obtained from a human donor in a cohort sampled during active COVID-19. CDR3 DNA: TGTGCCAGCAGTTACGGCCAGGGGGGAGAGCAGTACTTC. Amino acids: CASSYGQGGEQYF.